These T cell receptor beta chains were read from a single sample in a study of T cells in Graves' hyperthyroidism and ophthalmopathy. One entry per CDR3 protein, called by TCRdb with MiXCR from the multiplex PCR reads. The sample lists 400,000 to 600,000 distinct CDR3 sequences, roughly a sixth occurring once. Sequencing used blood. The receptor source for this set is a woman in her twenties or thirties with Graves' ophthalmopathy. The CDR3 runs from the conserved cysteine through the conserved F or W. Each record gives: D gene, V gene, clone size, J gene, CDR3 DNA, CDR3 protein. D genes are given only for firm matches. A row's size may be missing; if present it is once, few, many or a size class.

d_gene: NA; v_gene: TRBV7-9; abundance: few; j_gene: TRBJ2-1; CDR3nt: TGTGCCAGCAGCTTGTTGGAAGACCGATCTGAGCAGTTCTTC; CDR3aa: CASSLLEDRSEQFF
d_gene: NA; v_gene: TRBV5-4; abundance: few; j_gene: TRBJ2-2; CDR3nt: TGTGCCAGCAGCTTGGGACAGGCCGCGAACACCGGGGAGCTGTTTTTT; CDR3aa: CASSLGQAANTGELFF
d_gene: NA; v_gene: TRBV6-1; abundance: NA; j_gene: TRBJ2-3; CDR3nt: TGTGCCAGCAGTACAACAGCTAGCACAGATACGCAGTATTTT; CDR3aa: CASSTTASTDTQYF
d_gene: NA; v_gene: TRBV11-3; abundance: few; j_gene: TRBJ2-7; CDR3nt: TGTGCCAGCAGCACAAATTTCCTGGCCGACGAGCAGTACTTC; CDR3aa: CASSTNFLADEQYF
d_gene: NA; v_gene: TRBV4-3; abundance: NA; j_gene: TRBJ1-1; CDR3nt: TGCGCCAGCAGCCAAACTACGGGGGCGACTGAAGCTTTCTTT; CDR3aa: CASSQTTGATEAFF
d_gene: TRBD1; v_gene: TRBV5-1; abundance: many; j_gene: TRBJ2-2; CDR3nt: TGCGCCAGCAGTTCCGGGACAGGGGCCGGGGAGCTGTTTTTT; CDR3aa: CASSSGTGAGELFF
d_gene: TRBD2; v_gene: TRBV7-9; abundance: few; j_gene: TRBJ2-5; CDR3nt: TGTGCCAGCAGCTTTGGGACTAGCGGCCTAGGAGAGACCCAGTACTTC; CDR3aa: CASSFGTSGLGETQYF
d_gene: NA; v_gene: TRBV11-2; abundance: many; j_gene: TRBJ2-7; CDR3nt: TGTGCCAGCAGCTCTTCTACCGGGGTCTATTACGAGCAGTACTTC; CDR3aa: CASSSSTGVYYEQYF
d_gene: TRBD2; v_gene: TRBV6-1; abundance: many; j_gene: TRBJ2-1; CDR3nt: TGTGCCAGCAGTCCGGGACTAGCGGGAGGCCCGGCCAGAGAGCAGTTCTTC; CDR3aa: CASSPGLAGGPAREQFF
d_gene: NA; v_gene: TRBV20-1; abundance: many; j_gene: TRBJ2-5; CDR3nt: TGCAGTGCTAGAGGGTGGATCCCGGAGGGAGAGACCCAGTACTTC; CDR3aa: CSARGWIPEGETQYF
d_gene: TRBD1; v_gene: TRBV5-6; abundance: NA; j_gene: TRBJ2-7; CDR3nt: TGTGCCAGCAGTCGGACTACCGGGACAGGGTCCAATGAGCAGTACTTC; CDR3aa: CASSRTTGTGSNEQYF
d_gene: NA; v_gene: TRBV2; abundance: many; j_gene: TRBJ2-7; CDR3nt: TGTGCCAGCAGTGAACAGGGTCGGTCCTACGAGCAGTACTTC; CDR3aa: CASSEQGRSYEQYF
d_gene: TRBD2; v_gene: TRBV10-3; abundance: NA; j_gene: TRBJ2-3; CDR3nt: TGTGCCTCGGGAGCGGGAGGGCCGACAGATACGCAGTATTTT; CDR3aa: CASGAGGPTDTQYF
d_gene: NA; v_gene: TRBV3-1; abundance: many; j_gene: TRBJ2-1; CDR3nt: TGTGCCAGCAGCCAAGATGTCCTATACAATGAGCAGTTCTTC; CDR3aa: CASSQDVLYNEQFF
d_gene: TRBD1; v_gene: TRBV7-2; abundance: many; j_gene: TRBJ2-5; CDR3nt: TGTGCCAGCAGCTCAAACCCCACAGGGGTCGAGACCCAGTACTTC; CDR3aa: CASSSNPTGVETQYF
d_gene: TRBD1; v_gene: TRBV18; abundance: many; j_gene: TRBJ1-6; CDR3nt: TGTGCCAGCTCGCCGGTACAGGGGCGCTCACCCCTCCACTTT; CDR3aa: CASSPVQGRSPLHF
d_gene: TRBD1; v_gene: TRBV20-1; abundance: NA; j_gene: TRBJ2-6; CDR3nt: TGCAGTACCACAGACGGACAGGAAGACTCTGGGGCCAACGTCCTGACTTTC; CDR3aa: CSTTDGQEDSGANVLTF
d_gene: TRBD2; v_gene: TRBV30; abundance: many; j_gene: TRBJ2-7; CDR3nt: TGTGCCTGGACCAAGACTAGCCGCCTCTACGAGCAGTACTTC; CDR3aa: CAWTKTSRLYEQYF
d_gene: NA; v_gene: TRBV29-1; abundance: few; j_gene: TRBJ2-5; CDR3nt: TGCAGCGTTGAAGATGGGTTAGGGAGGCAAGAGACCCAGTACTTC; CDR3aa: CSVEDGLGRQETQYF
d_gene: TRBD2; v_gene: TRBV20-1; abundance: many; j_gene: TRBJ2-5; CDR3nt: TGCAGTGCTAGAGATCATGAGCGGGAGATTGGCGAGACCCAGTACTTC; CDR3aa: CSARDHEREIGETQYF
d_gene: NA; v_gene: TRBV20-1; abundance: few; j_gene: TRBJ2-7; CDR3nt: TGCAGTGCCACCAACGACCTATCTCCATACGAGCAGTACTTC; CDR3aa: CSATNDLSPYEQYF
d_gene: TRBD2; v_gene: TRBV7-2; abundance: many; j_gene: TRBJ2-2; CDR3nt: TGTGCCAGCAGCTTAAAGCGGGAGACCGGGGAGCTGTTTTTT; CDR3aa: CASSLKRETGELFF
d_gene: TRBD2; v_gene: TRBV4-2; abundance: NA; j_gene: TRBJ2-1; CDR3nt: TGTGCCAGCAGCCAAGTAGTTCTAGCGGGATATGAGCAGTTCTTC; CDR3aa: CASSQVVLAGYEQFF
d_gene: TRBD2; v_gene: TRBV28; abundance: many; j_gene: TRBJ2-3; CDR3nt: TGTGCCAGCAGCCCACCGGGACTAGCGGGAGGGCCAGATACGCAGTATTTT; CDR3aa: CASSPPGLAGGPDTQYF
d_gene: NA; v_gene: TRBV3-1; abundance: many; j_gene: TRBJ2-7; CDR3nt: TGTGCCAGCAGCCATTCTAGTGATCCTCTCTACGAGCAGTACTTC; CDR3aa: CASSHSSDPLYEQYF
d_gene: NA; v_gene: TRBV19; abundance: NA; j_gene: TRBJ2-6; CDR3nt: TGTGCCAGTAAGGGTTGGCTCTCTGGGGCCAACGTCCTGACTTTC; CDR3aa: CASKGWLSGANVLTF
d_gene: NA; v_gene: TRBV2; abundance: NA; j_gene: TRBJ2-3; CDR3nt: TGTGCCAGCAGTGAATTTACGCAGTATTTT; CDR3aa: CASSEFTQYF
d_gene: NA; v_gene: TRBV20-1; abundance: many; j_gene: TRBJ2-1; CDR3nt: TGCAGTGCTAGAGGGGGGTCGGGTCGGGGTAGCGATGAGCAGTTCTTC; CDR3aa: CSARGGSGRGSDEQFF
d_gene: TRBD2; v_gene: TRBV20-1; abundance: many; j_gene: TRBJ2-7; CDR3nt: TGCAGTGCTAGAATGAGCGGGATTGCCTACGAGCAGTACTTC; CDR3aa: CSARMSGIAYEQYF
d_gene: NA; v_gene: TRBV11-1; abundance: NA; j_gene: TRBJ2-5; CDR3nt: TGTGCCAGCAGCTTAGGGATCAAACAAGAGACCCAGTACTTC; CDR3aa: CASSLGIKQETQYF
d_gene: NA; v_gene: TRBV28; abundance: many; j_gene: TRBJ2-5; CDR3nt: TGTGCCAGCAGTTTCGAGGGATCCCAAGAGACCCAGTACTTC; CDR3aa: CASSFEGSQETQYF
d_gene: TRBD1; v_gene: TRBV5-1; abundance: many; j_gene: TRBJ2-7; CDR3nt: TGCGCCAGCAGCACGGACAAGACAGGGCGGTACGAGCAGTACTTC; CDR3aa: CASSTDKTGRYEQYF
d_gene: NA; v_gene: TRBV10-3; abundance: NA; j_gene: TRBJ2-5; CDR3nt: TGTGCCATCAGTATGGAAGAGACCCAGTACTTC; CDR3aa: CAISMEETQYF
d_gene: NA; v_gene: TRBV13; abundance: many; j_gene: TRBJ2-7; CDR3nt: TGTGCCAGCAGCTCCTCTGGTGGGTACGAGCAGTACTTC; CDR3aa: CASSSSGGYEQYF
d_gene: TRBD2; v_gene: TRBV20-1; abundance: many; j_gene: TRBJ2-3; CDR3nt: TGCAGTGCTAGAGACTCGGGAGGGAGGGAAGATACGCAGTATTTT; CDR3aa: CSARDSGGREDTQYF
d_gene: TRBD2; v_gene: TRBV20-1; abundance: many; j_gene: TRBJ2-1; CDR3nt: TGCAGTGCTAGATGGACTAGCGGTTACAATGAGCAGTTCTTC; CDR3aa: CSARWTSGYNEQFF
d_gene: TRBD2; v_gene: TRBV15; abundance: NA; j_gene: TRBJ2-5; CDR3nt: TGTGCCACCAGCCCAGCGGGGCTGGGGGAGACCCAGTACTTC; CDR3aa: CATSPAGLGETQYF
d_gene: NA; v_gene: TRBV28; abundance: many; j_gene: TRBJ2-7; CDR3nt: TGTGCCAGCAGTTTTCACAGGGAGGGTAACTACGAGCAGTACTTC; CDR3aa: CASSFHREGNYEQYF
d_gene: TRBD2; v_gene: TRBV4-1; abundance: few; j_gene: TRBJ2-5; CDR3nt: TGCGCCAGCAGCCCTCCCCCCGGGAGGGAAGAGACCCAGTACTTC; CDR3aa: CASSPPPGREETQYF
d_gene: TRBD2; v_gene: TRBV2; abundance: many; j_gene: TRBJ2-1; CDR3nt: TGTGCCAGCCATACTAGCGGGAGGGATGAGCAGTTCTTC; CDR3aa: CASHTSGRDEQFF